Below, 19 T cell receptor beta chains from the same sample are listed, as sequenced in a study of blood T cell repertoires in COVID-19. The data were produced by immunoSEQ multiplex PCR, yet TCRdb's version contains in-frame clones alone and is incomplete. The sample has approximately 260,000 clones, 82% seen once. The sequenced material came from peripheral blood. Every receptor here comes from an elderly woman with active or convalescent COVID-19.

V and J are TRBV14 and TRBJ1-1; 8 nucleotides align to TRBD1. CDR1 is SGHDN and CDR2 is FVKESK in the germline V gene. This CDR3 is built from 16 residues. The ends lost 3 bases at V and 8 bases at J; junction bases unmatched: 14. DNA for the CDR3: TGTGCCAGCAGCCACCTCTTTGGACAGGGTAAGATGGAAGCTTTCTTT. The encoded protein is CASSHLFGQGKMEAFF.

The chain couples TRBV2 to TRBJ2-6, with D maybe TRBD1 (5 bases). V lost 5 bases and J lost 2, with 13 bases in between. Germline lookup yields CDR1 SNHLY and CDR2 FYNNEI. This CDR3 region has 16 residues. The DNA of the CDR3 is TGTGCCAGCAGTCCAAGGGGTAACCCTGGGGCCAACGTCCTGACTTTC. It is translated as CASSPRGNPGANVLTF.

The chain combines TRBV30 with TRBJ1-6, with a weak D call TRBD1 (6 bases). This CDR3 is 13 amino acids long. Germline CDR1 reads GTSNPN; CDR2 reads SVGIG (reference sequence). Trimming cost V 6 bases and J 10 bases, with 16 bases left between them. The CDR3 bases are TGTGCCTGCACACAGGGAGGGAACTCACCCCTCCACTTT. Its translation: CACTQGGNSPLHF.

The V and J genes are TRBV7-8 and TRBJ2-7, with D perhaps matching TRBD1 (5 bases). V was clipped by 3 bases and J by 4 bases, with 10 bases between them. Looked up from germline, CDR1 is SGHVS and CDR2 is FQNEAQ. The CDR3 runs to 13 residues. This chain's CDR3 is CASSLRQRYEQYF. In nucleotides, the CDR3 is TGTGCCAGCAGCTTGAGACAGAGATACGAGCAGTACTTC.

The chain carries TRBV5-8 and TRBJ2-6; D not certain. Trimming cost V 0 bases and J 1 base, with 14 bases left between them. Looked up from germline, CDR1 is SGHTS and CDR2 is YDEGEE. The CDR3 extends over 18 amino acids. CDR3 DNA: TGTGCCAGCAGCTTGGGTGGTACAGAGCCGTCTGGGGCCAACGTCCTGACTTTC. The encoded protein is CASSLGGTEPSGANVLTF.

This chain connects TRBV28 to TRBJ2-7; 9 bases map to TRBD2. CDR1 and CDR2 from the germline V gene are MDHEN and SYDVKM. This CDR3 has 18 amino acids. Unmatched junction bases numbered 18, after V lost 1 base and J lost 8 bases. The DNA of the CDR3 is TGTGCCAGCAGTTTATCCTTGTGGAGGACGGCGGGAGGGAAACAGCAGTACTTC. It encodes CASSLSLWRTAGGKQQYF. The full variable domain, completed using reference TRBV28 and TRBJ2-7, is DVKVTQSSRYLVKRTGEKVFLECVQDMDHENMFWYRQDPGLGLRLIYFSYDVKMKEKGDIPEGYSVSREKKERFSLILESASTNQTSMYLCASSLSLWRTAGGKQQYFGPGTRLTVT.

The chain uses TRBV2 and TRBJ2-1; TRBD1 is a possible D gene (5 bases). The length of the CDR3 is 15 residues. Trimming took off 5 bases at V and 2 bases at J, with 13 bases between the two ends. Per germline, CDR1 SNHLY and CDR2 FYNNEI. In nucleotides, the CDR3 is TGTGCCAGCAGTCTCAGGGCGGCGGCCTACAATGAGCAGTTCTTC. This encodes CASSLRAAAYNEQFF.

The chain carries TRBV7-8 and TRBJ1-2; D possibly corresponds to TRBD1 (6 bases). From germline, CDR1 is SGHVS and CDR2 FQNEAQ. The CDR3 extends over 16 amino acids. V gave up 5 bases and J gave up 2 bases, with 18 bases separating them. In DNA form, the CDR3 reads TGTGCCAGCAGCCCAGACCCGGGACACAACAACTATGGCTACACCTTC. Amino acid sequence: CASSPDPGHNNYGYTF.

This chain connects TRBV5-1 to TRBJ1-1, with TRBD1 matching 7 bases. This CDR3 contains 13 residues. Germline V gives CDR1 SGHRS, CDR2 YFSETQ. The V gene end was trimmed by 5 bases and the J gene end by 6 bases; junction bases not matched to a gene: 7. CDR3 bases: TGCGCCAGCAGTTACGACAGGGTGTCTGAAGCTTTCTTT. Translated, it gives CASSYDRVSEAFF.

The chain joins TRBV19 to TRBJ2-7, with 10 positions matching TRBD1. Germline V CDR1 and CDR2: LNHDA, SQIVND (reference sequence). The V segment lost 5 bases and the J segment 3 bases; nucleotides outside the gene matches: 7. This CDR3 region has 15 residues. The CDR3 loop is CASSQGGQGGYEQYF. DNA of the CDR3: TGTGCCAGTAGTCAAGGAGGACAGGGGGGCTACGAGCAGTACTTC.

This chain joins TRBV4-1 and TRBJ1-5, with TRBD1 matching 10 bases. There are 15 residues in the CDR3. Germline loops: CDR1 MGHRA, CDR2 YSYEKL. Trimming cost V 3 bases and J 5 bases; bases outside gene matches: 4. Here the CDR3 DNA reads TGCGCCAGCAGCCACGACAGGGGGCTTTATCAGCCCCAGCATTTT. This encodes CASSHDRGLYQPQHF.

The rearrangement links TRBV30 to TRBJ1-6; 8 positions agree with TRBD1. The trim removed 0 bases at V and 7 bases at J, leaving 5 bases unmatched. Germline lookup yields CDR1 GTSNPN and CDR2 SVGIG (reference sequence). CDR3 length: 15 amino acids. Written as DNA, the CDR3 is TGTGCCTGGAGTGTTGGACAGGGCTACAATTCACCCCTCCACTTT. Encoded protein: CAWSVGQGYNSPLHF.

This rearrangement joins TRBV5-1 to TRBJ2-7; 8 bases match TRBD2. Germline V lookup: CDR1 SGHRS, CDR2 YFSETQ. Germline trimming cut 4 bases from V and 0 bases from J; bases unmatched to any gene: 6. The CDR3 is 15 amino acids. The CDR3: CASSSDSGTSYEQYF. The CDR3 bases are TGCGCCAGCAGCAGTGATAGCGGGACCTCCTACGAGCAGTACTTC.

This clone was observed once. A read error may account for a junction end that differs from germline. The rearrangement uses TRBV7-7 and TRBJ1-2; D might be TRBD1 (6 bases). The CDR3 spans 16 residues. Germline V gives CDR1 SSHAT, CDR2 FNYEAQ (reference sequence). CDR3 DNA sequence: TGTGCTAGCAGCCCCCTACAGGGACCCCTCGGCTATGGCTACACCTTC. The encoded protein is CASSPLQGPLGYGYTF.

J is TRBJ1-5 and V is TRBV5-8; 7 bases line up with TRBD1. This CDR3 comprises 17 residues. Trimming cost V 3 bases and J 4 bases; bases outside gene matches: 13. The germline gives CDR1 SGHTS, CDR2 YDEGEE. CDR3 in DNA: TGTGCCAGCAGCTCGCTGCCCACGGGACAGCTTAATCAGCCCCAGCATTTT. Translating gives CASSSLPTGQLNQPQHF.

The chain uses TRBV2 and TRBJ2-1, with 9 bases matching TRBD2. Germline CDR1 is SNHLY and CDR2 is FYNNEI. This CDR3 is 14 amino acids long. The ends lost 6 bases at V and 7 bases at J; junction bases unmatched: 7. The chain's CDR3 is CASRTASGRNEQFF. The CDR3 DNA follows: TGTGCCAGCAGAACGGCAAGCGGGAGGAATGAGCAGTTCTTC.

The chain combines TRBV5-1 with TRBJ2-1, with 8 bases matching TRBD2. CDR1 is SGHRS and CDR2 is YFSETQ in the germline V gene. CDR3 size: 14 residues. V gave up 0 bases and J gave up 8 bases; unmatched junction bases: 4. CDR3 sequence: CASSLEVLADEQFF. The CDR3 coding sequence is TGCGCCAGCAGCTTGGAGGTACTAGCGGATGAGCAGTTCTTC.

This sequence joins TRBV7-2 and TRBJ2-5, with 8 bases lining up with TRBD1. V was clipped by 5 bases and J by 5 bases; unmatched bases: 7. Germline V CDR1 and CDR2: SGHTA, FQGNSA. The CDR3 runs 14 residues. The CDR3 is CASSQGTGWETQYF. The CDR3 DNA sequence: TGTGCCAGCAGCCAAGGGACAGGCTGGGAGACCCAGTACTTC. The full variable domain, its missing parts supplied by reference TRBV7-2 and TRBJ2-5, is GAGVSQSPSNKVTEKGKDVELRCDPISGHTALYWYRQSLGQGLEFLIYFQGNSAPDKSGLPSDRFSAERTGGSVSTLTIQRTQQEDSAVYLCASSQGTGWETQYFGPGTRLLVL.

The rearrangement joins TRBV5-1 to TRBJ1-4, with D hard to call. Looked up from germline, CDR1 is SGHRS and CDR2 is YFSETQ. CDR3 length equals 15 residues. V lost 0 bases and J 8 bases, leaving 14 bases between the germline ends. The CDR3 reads CASSLGGQAIEKLFF. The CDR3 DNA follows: TGCGCCAGCAGCTTGGGAGGGCAGGCCATCGAAAAACTGTTTTTT.